Given below is one TCR beta chain in context. The source of the sample is a study of blood T cell repertoires in COVID-19. Study-level information: Whether acute or convalescent, the COVID-19 samples came from the United States, Italy and Spain.

Some clones are missing from TCRdb's copy, which holds only in-frame ones; the method was immunoSEQ multiplex PCR. The sample holds some 120,000 clones, about 79% seen once. V gave up 0 bases and J gave up 8 bases, with 10 bases separating them. The CDR3 has 13 residues. Germline V gene lookup returns CDR1 SEHNR and CDR2 FQNEAQ (reference sequence). This clonotype was sampled from a man aged 35 to 55 with active or convalescent COVID-19. Material: peripheral blood. V and J are TRBV7-9 and TRBJ1-2; D is undetermined. CDR3 nucleotide sequence: TGTGCCAGCAGCTTAGCGGCCGGGAACGGCTACACCTTC. Its translation is CASSLAAGNGYTF.